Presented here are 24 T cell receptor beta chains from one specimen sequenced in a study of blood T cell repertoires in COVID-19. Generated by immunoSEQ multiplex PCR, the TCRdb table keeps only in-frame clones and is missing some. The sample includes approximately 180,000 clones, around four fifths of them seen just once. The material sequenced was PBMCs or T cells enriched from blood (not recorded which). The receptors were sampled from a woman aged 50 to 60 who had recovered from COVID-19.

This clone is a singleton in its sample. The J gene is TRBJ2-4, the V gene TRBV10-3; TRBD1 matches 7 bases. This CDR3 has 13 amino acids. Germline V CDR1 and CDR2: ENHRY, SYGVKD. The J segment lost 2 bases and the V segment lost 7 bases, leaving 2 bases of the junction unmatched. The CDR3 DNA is TGTGCCATCATGACAGGGACCAAAAACATTCAGTACTTC. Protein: CAIMTGTKNIQYF.

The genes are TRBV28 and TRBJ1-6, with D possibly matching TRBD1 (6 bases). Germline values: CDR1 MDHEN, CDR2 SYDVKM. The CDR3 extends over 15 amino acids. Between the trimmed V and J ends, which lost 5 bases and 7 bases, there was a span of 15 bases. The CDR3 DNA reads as TGTGCCAGCAGTCTTCCACAGGGTTCCAATTCACCCCTCCACTTT. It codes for CASSLPQGSNSPLHF.

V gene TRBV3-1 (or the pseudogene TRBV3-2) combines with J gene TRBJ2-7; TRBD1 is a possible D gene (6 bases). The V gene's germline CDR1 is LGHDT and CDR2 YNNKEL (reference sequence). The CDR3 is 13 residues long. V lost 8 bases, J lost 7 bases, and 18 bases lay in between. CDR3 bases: TGTGCCAGCCACCAGACAGGAAATCGGGAGCAGTACTTC. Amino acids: CASHQTGNREQYF.

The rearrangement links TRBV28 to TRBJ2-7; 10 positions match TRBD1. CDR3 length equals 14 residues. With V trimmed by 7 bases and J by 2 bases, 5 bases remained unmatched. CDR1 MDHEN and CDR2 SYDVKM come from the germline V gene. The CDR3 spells CASIAGTGAYEQYF. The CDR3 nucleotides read TGTGCCAGCATTGCCGGGACAGGGGCCTACGAGCAGTACTTC.

CDR3 nucleotides: TGCGCCAGCAGCTTGGACAGCCTTAACACCATATATTTT. Translation: CASSLDSLNTIYF. V gene TRBV5-1 combines with J gene TRBJ1-3; D remains ambiguous. V was pared by 0 bases and J by 7 bases, with 8 bases between. This CDR3 has 13 amino acids. Germline V gene lookup returns CDR1 SGHRS and CDR2 YFSETQ.

The CDR3 nucleotides read TGTGCCACCCGGGACAGGTACACAGATACGCAGTATTTT. Residues: CATRDRYTDTQYF. The J gene is TRBJ2-3, the V gene TRBV24-1, with 8 bases that match TRBD1. This CDR3 spans 13 amino acids. Per the germline V gene, CDR1 is KGHDR and CDR2 is SFDVKD. V was clipped by 9 bases and J by 2 bases; unmatched bases: 3.

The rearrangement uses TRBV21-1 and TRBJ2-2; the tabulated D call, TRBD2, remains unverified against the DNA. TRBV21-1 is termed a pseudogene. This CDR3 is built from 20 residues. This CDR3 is CASSLPLTSGRAPESGELFF. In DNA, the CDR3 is TGTGCCAGCAGCCTGCCCCTCACTAGCGGGAGGGCCCCCGAATCCGGGGAGCTGTTTTTT.

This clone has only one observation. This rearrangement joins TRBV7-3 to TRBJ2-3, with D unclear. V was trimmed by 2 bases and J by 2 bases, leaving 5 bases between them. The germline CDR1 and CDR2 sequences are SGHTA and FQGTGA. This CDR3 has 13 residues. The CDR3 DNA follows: TGTGCCAGCAGCTTAGGGCCCACAGATACGCAGTATTTT. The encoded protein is CASSLGPTDTQYF.

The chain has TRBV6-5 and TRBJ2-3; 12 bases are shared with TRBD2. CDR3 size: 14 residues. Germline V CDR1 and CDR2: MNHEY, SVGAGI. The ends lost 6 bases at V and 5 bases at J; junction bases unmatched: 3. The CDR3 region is CASSQTSGRDTQYF. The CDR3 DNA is TGTGCCAGCAGCCAGACTAGCGGGAGAGATACGCAGTATTTT.

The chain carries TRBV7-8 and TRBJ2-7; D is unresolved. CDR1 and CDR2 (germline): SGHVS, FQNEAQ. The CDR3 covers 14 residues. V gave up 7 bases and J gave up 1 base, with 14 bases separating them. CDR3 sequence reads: CASTLVLGSYEQYF. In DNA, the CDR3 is TGTGCCAGCACCCTAGTATTGGGTTCCTACGAGCAGTACTTC.

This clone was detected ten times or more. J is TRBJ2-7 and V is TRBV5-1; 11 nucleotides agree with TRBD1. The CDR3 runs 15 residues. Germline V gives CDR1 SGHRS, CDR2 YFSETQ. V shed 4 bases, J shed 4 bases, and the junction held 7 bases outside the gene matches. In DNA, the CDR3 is TGCGCCAGCAGCCACCTGGACAGGGGGCTATACGAGCAGTACTTC. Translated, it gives CASSHLDRGLYEQYF. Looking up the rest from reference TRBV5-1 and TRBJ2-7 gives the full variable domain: KAGVTQTPRYLIKTRGQQVTLSCSPISGHRSVSWYQQTPGQGLQFLFEYFSETQRNKGNFPGRFSGRQFSNSRSEMNVSTLELGDSALYLCASSHLDRGLYEQYFGPGTRLTVT.

The CDR3 spells CAISKGNTIYF. DNA for the CDR3: TGTGCCATCAGTAAGGGGAACACCATATATTTT. The gene calls are TRBV10-3 and TRBJ1-3; D is perhaps TRBD1 (5 bases). There are 11 residues in the CDR3. The germline gives CDR1 ENHRY, CDR2 SYGVKD. Trimming removed 5 bases at V and 7 bases at J, with 6 bases between.

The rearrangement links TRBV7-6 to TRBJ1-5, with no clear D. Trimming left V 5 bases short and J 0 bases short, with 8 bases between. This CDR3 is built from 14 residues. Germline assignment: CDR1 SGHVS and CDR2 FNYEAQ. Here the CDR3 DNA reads TGTGCCAGCAGCCCTTTATATAGCAATCAGCCCCAGCATTTT. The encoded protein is CASSPLYSNQPQHF.

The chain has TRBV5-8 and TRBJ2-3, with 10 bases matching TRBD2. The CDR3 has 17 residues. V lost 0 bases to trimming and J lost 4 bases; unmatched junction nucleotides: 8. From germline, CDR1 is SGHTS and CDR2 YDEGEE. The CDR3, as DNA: TGTGCCAGCAGCTTGGTACCTAGCGGGAGAACCGCAGATACGCAGTATTTT. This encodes CASSLVPSGRTADTQYF.

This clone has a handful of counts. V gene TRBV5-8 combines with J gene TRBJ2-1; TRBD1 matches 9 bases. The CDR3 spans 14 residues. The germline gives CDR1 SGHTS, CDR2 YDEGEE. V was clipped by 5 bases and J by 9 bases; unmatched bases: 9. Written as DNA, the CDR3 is TGTGCCAGCAGAGCCCGGGACAGGGTAGGTGAGCAGTTCTTC. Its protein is CASRARDRVGEQFF.

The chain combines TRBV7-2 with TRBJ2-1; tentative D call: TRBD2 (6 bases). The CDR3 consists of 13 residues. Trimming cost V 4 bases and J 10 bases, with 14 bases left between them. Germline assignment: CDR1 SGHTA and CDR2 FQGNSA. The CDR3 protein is CASSSRTIGEQFF. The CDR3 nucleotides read TGTGCCAGCAGCTCTCGGACTATCGGGGAGCAGTTCTTC.

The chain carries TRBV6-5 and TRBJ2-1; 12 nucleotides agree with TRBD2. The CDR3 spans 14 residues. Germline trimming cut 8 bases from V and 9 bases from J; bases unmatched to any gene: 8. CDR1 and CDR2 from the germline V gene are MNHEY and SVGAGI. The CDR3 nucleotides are TGTGCCAGCCTTTCGGCTAGCGGGAGGGGTGAGCAGTTCTTC. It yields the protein CASLSASGRGEQFF.

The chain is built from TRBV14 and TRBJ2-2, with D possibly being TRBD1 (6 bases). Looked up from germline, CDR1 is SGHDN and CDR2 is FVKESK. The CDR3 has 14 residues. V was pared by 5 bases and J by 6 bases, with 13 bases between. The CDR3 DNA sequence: TGTGCCAGCAGCGAACAGGGCTTCCCCGGGGAGCTGTTTTTT. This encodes CASSEQGFPGELFF.

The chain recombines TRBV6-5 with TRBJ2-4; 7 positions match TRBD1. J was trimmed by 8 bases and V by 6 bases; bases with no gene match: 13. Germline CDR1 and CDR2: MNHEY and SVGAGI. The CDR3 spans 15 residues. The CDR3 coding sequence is TGTGCCAGCAGCCAAGGACAGGTCTTTACGGACATTCAGTACTTC. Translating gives CASSQGQVFTDIQYF.

CDR3 sequence: CASLAGLSGANVLTF. The CDR3 region has the DNA TGTGCCAGCCTCGCAGGCCTCTCTGGGGCCAACGTCCTGACTTTC. The gene calls are TRBV2 and TRBJ2-6; D is unclear. The CDR3 totals 15 residues. The V end lost 8 bases, the J end lost 0 bases, and 11 bases lay between the germline ends. CDR1 is SNHLY, CDR2 FYNNEI, per germline. Variable domain in full (rest from reference TRBV2 and TRBJ2-6): EPEVTQTPSHQVTQMGQEVILRCVPISNHLYFYWYRQILGQKVEFLVSFYNNEISEKSEIFDDQFSVERPDGSNFTLKIRSTKLEDSAMYFCASLAGLSGANVLTFGAGSRLTVL.

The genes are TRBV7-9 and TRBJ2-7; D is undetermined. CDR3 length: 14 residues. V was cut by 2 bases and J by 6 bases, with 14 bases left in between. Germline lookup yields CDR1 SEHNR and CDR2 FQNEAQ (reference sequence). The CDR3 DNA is TGTGCCAGCAGCTTAATCTCAGAATCCCCCGAGCAGTACTTC. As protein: CASSLISESPEQYF.

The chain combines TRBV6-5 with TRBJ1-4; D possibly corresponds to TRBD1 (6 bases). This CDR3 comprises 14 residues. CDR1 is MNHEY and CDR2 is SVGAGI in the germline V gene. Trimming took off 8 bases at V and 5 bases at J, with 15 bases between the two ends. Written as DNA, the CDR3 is TGTGCCAGCGGCGGCAGGGGAGAAAATGAAAAACTGTTTTTT. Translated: CASGGRGENEKLFF.

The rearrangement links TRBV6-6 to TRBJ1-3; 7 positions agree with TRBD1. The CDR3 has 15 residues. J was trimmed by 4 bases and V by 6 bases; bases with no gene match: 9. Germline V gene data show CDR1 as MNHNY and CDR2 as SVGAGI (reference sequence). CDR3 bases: TGTGCCAGCAGAAACCCGACAGGGCGCGGAAACACCATATATTTT. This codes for CASRNPTGRGNTIYF.

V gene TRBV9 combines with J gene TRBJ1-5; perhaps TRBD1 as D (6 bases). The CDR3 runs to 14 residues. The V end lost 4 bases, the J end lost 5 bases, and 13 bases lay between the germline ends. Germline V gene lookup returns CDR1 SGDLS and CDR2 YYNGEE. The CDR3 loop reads CASSLTGADQPQHF. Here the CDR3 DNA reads TGTGCCAGCAGCTTGACAGGTGCGGATCAGCCCCAGCATTTT.